A single sample gave rise to the 25 T cell receptor beta chains below, sequenced in a study of identifying expanded T cells in peripheral blood. TCRdb's table, derived via immunoSEQ multiplex PCR, lists solely in-frame clones and lacks some. The sample carries around 100,000 clones, 80% to 90% recorded once. The sequencing sample was made of blood. These receptors were collected from a person aged 18-70 years in good health.

V gene TRBV5-1 combines with J gene TRBJ2-7, with D possibly matching TRBD2 (6 bases). Trimming left V 1 base short and J 7 bases short, with 15 bases between. Germline V gives CDR1 SGHRS, CDR2 YFSETQ. This CDR3 has 14 residues. The CDR3 is CASSLWQGGREQYF. The CDR3 DNA follows: TGCGCCAGCAGCTTGTGGCAGGGAGGAAGGGAGCAGTACTTC.

This chain uses TRBV11-2 with TRBJ1-3; D not certain. This CDR3 is 16 amino acids long. Germline loops: CDR1 SGHAT, CDR2 FQNNGV. V shed 3 bases and J shed 4 bases, with 16 bases lying between them. The CDR3 region is CASSLGVAGRGNTIYF. CDR3 nucleotides: TGTGCCAGCAGCTTGGGAGTTGCGGGTAGAGGAAACACCATATATTTT.

The count of this clone is one. The chain has TRBV14 and TRBJ1-1; TRBD1 matches at 8 bases. Germline CDR1 SGHDN, CDR2 FVKESK. Trimming at V came to 3 bases and at J to 0 bases, leaving 6 bases not matched to a gene. CDR3 size: 16 residues. The chain's CDR3 is CASSQWTGSMNTEAFF. The CDR3 nucleotides read TGTGCCAGCAGCCAGTGGACAGGGAGCATGAACACTGAAGCTTTCTTT.

The gene calls are TRBV10-2 and TRBJ2-3; D might be TRBD1 (5 bases). V was pared by 3 bases and J by 0 bases, with 10 bases between. This CDR3 is 15 amino acids long. CDR1 is WSHSY, CDR2 SAAADI, per germline. CDR3: CASSDQGTSTDTQYF. The CDR3 DNA reads TGCGCCAGCAGTGATCAGGGTACTAGCACAGATACGCAGTATTTT.

This rearrangement joins TRBV9 to TRBJ2-7; D is uncertain. CDR1 SGDLS and CDR2 YYNGEE come from the germline V gene. The CDR3 is made up of 13 amino acids. The V end was cut by 4 bases, the J end by 2 bases, with 10 bases between. Here the CDR3 DNA reads TGTGCCAGCAGCCCAGACCGGACCTACGAGCAGTACTTC. Translating it yields CASSPDRTYEQYF.

This clone appeared once. The chain combines TRBV4-2 with TRBJ1-2; D call uncertain. The V end was cut by 5 bases, the J end by 8 bases, with 18 bases between. This CDR3 spans 14 amino acids. The germline V gene encodes CDR1 LGHNA and CDR2 YNFKEQ. The CDR3 here is CASSLRVRETGYTF. In DNA, the CDR3 is TGTGCCAGCAGCTTGCGGGTGAGGGAAACGGGCTACACCTTC.

The V gene is TRBV2, the J gene TRBJ2-2, with D unresolved. The CDR3 contains 13 residues. Looked up from germline, CDR1 is SNHLY and CDR2 is FYNNEI. V lost 5 bases and J 6 bases, leaving 10 bases between the germline ends. CDR3 in amino acids: CASSPRGSGELFF. The CDR3, as DNA: TGTGCCAGCAGTCCCCGTGGGTCCGGGGAGCTGTTTTTT.

This rearrangement joins TRBV10-3 to TRBJ1-2, with D perhaps matching TRBD1 (6 bases). The V end lost 3 bases, the J end lost 3 bases, and 14 bases lay between the germline ends. CDR1 ENHRY and CDR2 SYGVKD come from the germline V gene. This CDR3 is built from 15 residues. The CDR3 coding sequence is TGTGCCATCAGTGAAAATCCAGGGGTTGACTATGGCTACACCTTC. It yields the protein CAISENPGVDYGYTF.

This clone was picked up one time. The chain employs TRBV11-2 and TRBJ2-7, with 8 bases lining up with TRBD2. This CDR3 has 14 amino acids. Germline V gene lookup returns CDR1 SGHAT and CDR2 FQNNGV. J gave up 3 bases and V 5 bases, and 6 bases lay outside the gene matches. The CDR3 reads CASSPAGGGYEQYF. The CDR3 bases are TGTGCCAGCAGCCCCGCGGGGGGTGGCTACGAGCAGTACTTC.

The rearrangement uses TRBV7-2 and TRBJ1-3; TRBD1 is a possible D gene (6 bases). Trimming left V 3 bases short and J 4 bases short, with 16 bases between. The CDR3 sequence is 16 residues long. Germline-derived CDR1 and CDR2 are SGHTA and FQGNSA. CDR3 loop: CASSFAARGLGNTIYF. The CDR3 DNA follows: TGTGCCAGCAGCTTCGCAGCGAGGGGGTTGGGAAACACCATATATTTT.

The CDR3 sequence: CASSLVGGSVMTQYF. The DNA for the CDR3 is TGTGCCAGCAGCTTAGTGGGCGGCTCTGTGATGACCCAGTACTTC. V gene TRBV7-8 combines with J gene TRBJ2-5; D gene unclear. The V gene's germline CDR1 is SGHVS and CDR2 FQNEAQ. CDR3 length: 15 amino acids. With 1 base removed from V and 7 bases from J, the gap between germline ends came to 16 bases.

The rearrangement joins TRBV10-3 to TRBJ2-2; the D is unclear. Germline values: CDR1 ENHRY, CDR2 SYGVKD. V lost 2 bases and J 2 bases, leaving 0 bases between the germline ends. The CDR3 has 12 amino acids. The CDR3 DNA reads as TGTGCCATCAGTGAGAACACCGGGGAGCTGTTTTTT. It is translated as CAISENTGELFF.

The rearrangement uses TRBV4-3 and TRBJ1-4, with a weak D call TRBD1 (5 bases). Trimming pared 3 bases from V and 8 bases from J, leaving 19 bases between. Germline V gives CDR1 LGHNA, CDR2 YSLEER. This CDR3 is built from 16 residues. The CDR3 nucleotides read TGCGCCAGCAGCCATCACGCCCCCAGGGCTGGGGAAAAACTGTTTTTT. Amino acids: CASSHHAPRAGEKLFF.

V and J are TRBV15 and TRBJ2-7; TRBD2 is a possible D gene (5 bases). V lost 0 bases, J lost 4 bases, and 16 bases lay in between. CDR1 and CDR2 (germline): LNHNV, YYDKDF (reference sequence). The CDR3 runs 16 residues. The CDR3 region has the DNA TGTGCCACCAGCAGAGATTTCGGGGTTACCACTTACGAGCAGTACTTC. This codes for CATSRDFGVTTYEQYF. Full variable domain (outside the CDR3, taken from reference TRBV15 and TRBJ2-7): DAMVIQNPRYQVTQFGKPVTLSCSQTLNHNVMYWYQQKSSQAPKLLFHYYDKDFNNEADTPDNFQSRRPNTSFCFLDIRSPGLGDTAMYLCATSRDFGVTTYEQYFGPGTRLTVT.

This clone was found once. The chain couples TRBV6-1 to TRBJ2-5; possible D gene TRBD1, 6 bases. The length of the CDR3 is 15 residues. V dropped 6 bases and J dropped 5 bases, with 19 bases sitting between them. Germline-derived CDR1 and CDR2 are MNHNS and SASEGT. The CDR3 protein is CASRAQGPMGETQYF. The CDR3, as DNA: TGTGCCAGCAGAGCTCAGGGGCCTATGGGGGAGACCCAGTACTTC.

The chain is built from TRBV4-3 and TRBJ1-1, with D perhaps TRBD1 (6 bases). V gave up 0 bases and J gave up 10 bases, with 21 bases separating them. The CDR3 runs to 16 residues. Looked up from germline, CDR1 is LGHNA and CDR2 is YSLEER. This CDR3 is CASSQDLGVWGARAFF. The CDR3, as DNA: TGCGCCAGCAGCCAAGATTTGGGGGTCTGGGGGGCGCGAGCTTTCTTT.

The chain links TRBV6-6 to TRBJ1-2; D unresolved. Trimming shortened V by 5 bases and J by 2 bases, and 12 bases separated the two germline ends. CDR3 length equals 14 residues. In germline, CDR1 is MNHNY, CDR2 SVGAGI (reference sequence). CDR3 protein: CASSHAVRNYGYTF. For the CDR3, the DNA is TGTGCCAGCAGTCACGCTGTAAGGAACTATGGCTACACCTTC.

The rearrangement joins TRBV19 to TRBJ1-4, with 9 nucleotides matching TRBD1. V was pared by 6 bases and J by 8 bases, with 10 bases of the junction left unmatched. The CDR3 consists of 15 residues. Germline-derived CDR1 and CDR2 are LNHDA and SQIVND (reference sequence). The CDR3 sequence: CASSAPGQGAEKLFF. The CDR3 DNA follows: TGTGCCAGTAGCGCCCCGGGACAGGGAGCCGAAAAACTGTTTTTT.

The chain combines TRBV9 with TRBJ2-7; 8 nucleotides align to TRBD2. The V gene's germline CDR1 is SGDLS and CDR2 YYNGEE. CDR3 length equals 16 residues. With V trimmed by 3 bases and J by 2 bases, 10 bases remained unmatched. This chain's CDR3 is CASSATSRGGPYEQYF. The CDR3 DNA reads as TGTGCCAGCAGCGCCACCTCCCGGGGGGGCCCCTACGAGCAGTACTTC.

The V gene is TRBV4-3, the J gene TRBJ2-3, with D possibly TRBD2 on 5 matching bases. The germline V gene has CDR1 LGHNA and CDR2 YSLEER. The CDR3 contains 16 residues. Trimming left V 1 base short and J 0 bases short, with 11 bases between. CDR3 loop: CASSQGVARSTDTQYF. The CDR3 nucleotides are TGCGCCAGCAGCCAAGGGGTAGCGCGTAGCACAGATACGCAGTATTTT.

This clone is a singleton in its sample. The chain has TRBV29-1 and TRBJ2-1; D ambiguous. The germline CDR1 and CDR2 sequences are SQVTM and ANQGSEA. Trimming removed 6 bases at V and 4 bases at J, with 10 bases between. The CDR3 contains 12 residues. The CDR3 is CSVGTYYNEQFF. The CDR3 DNA follows: TGCAGCGTCGGCACCTATTACAATGAGCAGTTCTTC.

The gene calls are TRBV11-1 and TRBJ1-1, with TRBD1 identical over 9 bases. Trimming took 4 bases from V and 10 from J; bases not matched to a gene: 22. Looked up from germline, CDR1 is SGHAT and CDR2 is FQDESV (reference sequence). CDR3 length: 18 amino acids. The chain's CDR3 is CASSYLGQGGRILYRAFF. The CDR3 nucleotides read TGTGCCAGCAGCTACCTGGGACAGGGCGGACGCATTCTATACCGAGCTTTCTTT.

The chain employs TRBV6-5 and TRBJ1-4, with 7 bases matching TRBD1. The CDR3 runs to 14 residues. V shed 7 bases, J shed 6 bases, and the junction held 8 bases outside the gene matches. Germline values: CDR1 MNHEY, CDR2 SVGAGI. The CDR3 sequence: CASNNRGGDEKLFF. The CDR3 coding sequence is TGTGCCAGCAACAACAGGGGAGGTGATGAAAAACTGTTTTTT.

The gene calls are TRBV11-2 and TRBJ1-1, with 7 bases fitting TRBD1. The CDR3 loop spans 14 amino acids. Germline CDR1 is SGHAT and CDR2 is FQNNGV. V was clipped by 2 bases and J by 4 bases; unmatched bases: 4. CDR3 nucleotides: TGTGCCAGCAGCTTACAGGGGGACCGCACTGAAGCTTTCTTT. Residues: CASSLQGDRTEAFF. Full variable domain (remainder filled in from reference TRBV11-2 and TRBJ1-1): EAGVAQSPRYKIIEKRQSVAFWCNPISGHATLYWYQQILGQGPKLLIQFQNNGVVDDSQLPKDRFSAERLKGVDSTLKIQPAKLEDSAVYLCASSLQGDRTEAFFGQGTRLTVV.

This clone was detected only a few times. V and J are TRBV28 and TRBJ1-2; 7 nucleotides line up with TRBD1. The CDR3 has 16 amino acids. V gave up 5 bases and J gave up 5 bases; unmatched junction bases: 14. Per germline, CDR1 MDHEN and CDR2 SYDVKM. DNA for the CDR3: TGTGCCAGCAGTACCCTAGGGGGCGACGGAGGATATGGCTACACCTTC. Its translation is CASSTLGGDGGYGYTF.